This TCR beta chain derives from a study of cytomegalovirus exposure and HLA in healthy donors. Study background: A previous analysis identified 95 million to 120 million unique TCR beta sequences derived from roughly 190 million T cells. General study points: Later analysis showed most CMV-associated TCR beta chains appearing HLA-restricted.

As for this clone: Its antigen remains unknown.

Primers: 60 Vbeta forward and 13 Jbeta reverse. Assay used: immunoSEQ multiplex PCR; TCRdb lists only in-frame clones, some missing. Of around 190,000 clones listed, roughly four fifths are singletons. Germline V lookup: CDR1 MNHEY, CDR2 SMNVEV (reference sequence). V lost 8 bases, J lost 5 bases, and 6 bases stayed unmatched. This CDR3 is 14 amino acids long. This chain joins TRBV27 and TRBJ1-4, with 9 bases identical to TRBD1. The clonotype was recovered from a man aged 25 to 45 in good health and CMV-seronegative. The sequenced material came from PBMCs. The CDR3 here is CASAPGTGNEKLFF. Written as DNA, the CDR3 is TGTGCCAGCGCCCCCGGGACAGGGAATGAAAAACTGTTTTTT.